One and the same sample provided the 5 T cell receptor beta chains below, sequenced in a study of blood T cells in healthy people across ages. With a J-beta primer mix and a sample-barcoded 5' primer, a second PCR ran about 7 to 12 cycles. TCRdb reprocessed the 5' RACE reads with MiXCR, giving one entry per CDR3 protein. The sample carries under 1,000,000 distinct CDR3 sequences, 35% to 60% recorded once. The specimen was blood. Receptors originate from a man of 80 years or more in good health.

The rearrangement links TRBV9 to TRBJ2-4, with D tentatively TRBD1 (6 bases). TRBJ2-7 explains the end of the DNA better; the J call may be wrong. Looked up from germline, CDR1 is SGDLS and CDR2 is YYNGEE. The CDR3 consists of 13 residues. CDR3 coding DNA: TGTGCCAGCAGCGTAGCTAGGGGGTACGAGCAGTACTTC. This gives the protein CASSVARGYEQYF.

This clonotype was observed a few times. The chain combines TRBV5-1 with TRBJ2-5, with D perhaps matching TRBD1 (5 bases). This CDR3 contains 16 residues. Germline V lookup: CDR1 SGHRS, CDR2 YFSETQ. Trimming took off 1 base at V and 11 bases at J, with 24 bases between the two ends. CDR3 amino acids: CASSLYSPGISNEQYF. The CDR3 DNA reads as TGCGCCAGCAGCTTGTACTCTCCAGGGATATCCAATGAGCAGTACTTC.

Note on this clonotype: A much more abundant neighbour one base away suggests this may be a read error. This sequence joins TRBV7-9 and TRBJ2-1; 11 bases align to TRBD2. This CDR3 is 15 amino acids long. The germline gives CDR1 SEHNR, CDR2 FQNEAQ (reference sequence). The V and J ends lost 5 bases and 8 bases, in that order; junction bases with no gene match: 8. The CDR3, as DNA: TGTGCCAGCAGCCATACTAGCGGGAGTTTCGATGAGCAGTTCTTC. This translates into CASSHTSGSFDEQFF.

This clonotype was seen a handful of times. CDR3 protein: CASSLVGTSGSSTDTQYF. CDR3 in DNA: TGTGCCAGCAGCTTAGTAGGGACTAGCGGTTCTAGCACAGATACGCAGTATTTT. The chain has TRBV11-2 and TRBJ2-3; 11 nucleotides agree with TRBD2. Looked up from germline, CDR1 is SGHAT and CDR2 is FQNNGV. There are 18 residues in the CDR3. The junction had 6 bases not matched to a gene; V was cut back by 1 base and J by 0 bases.

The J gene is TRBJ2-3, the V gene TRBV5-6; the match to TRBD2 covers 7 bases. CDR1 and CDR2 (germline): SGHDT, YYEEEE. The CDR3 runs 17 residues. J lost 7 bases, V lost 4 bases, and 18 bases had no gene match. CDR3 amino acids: CASSPPGLAGVQNTQYF. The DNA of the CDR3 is TGTGCCAGCAGCCCCCCAGGACTGGCGGGAGTGCAAAATACGCAGTATTTT.